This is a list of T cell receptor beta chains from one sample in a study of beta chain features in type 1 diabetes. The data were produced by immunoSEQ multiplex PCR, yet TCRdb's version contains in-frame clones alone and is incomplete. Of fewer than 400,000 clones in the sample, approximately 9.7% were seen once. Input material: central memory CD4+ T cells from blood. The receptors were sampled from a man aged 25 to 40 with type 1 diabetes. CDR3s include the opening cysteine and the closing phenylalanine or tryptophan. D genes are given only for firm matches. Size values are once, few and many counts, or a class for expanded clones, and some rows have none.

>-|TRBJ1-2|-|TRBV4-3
CASSQDPGYGDGYTF
TGCGCCAGCAGCCAAGATCCAGGGTATGGCGATGGCTACACCTTC
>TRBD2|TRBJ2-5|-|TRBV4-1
CASSQGSGGAETQYF
TGCGCCAGCAGCCAAGGTAGCGGGGGGGCGGAGACCCAGTACTTC
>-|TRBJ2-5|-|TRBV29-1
CSVEGGGETQYF
TGCAGCGTTGAAGGCGGAGGGGAGACCCAGTACTTC
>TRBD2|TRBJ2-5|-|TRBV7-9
CASSSLGLGETQYF
TGTGCCAGCAGCTCATTGGGACTAGGAGAGACCCAGTACTTC
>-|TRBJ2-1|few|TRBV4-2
CASSPVGTAEYNEQFF
TGTGCCAGCAGCCCCGTCGGAACAGCGGAATACAATGAGCAGTTCTTC
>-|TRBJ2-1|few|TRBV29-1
CSVGESGFNEQFF
TGCAGCGTTGGGGAATCCGGCTTCAATGAGCAGTTCTTC
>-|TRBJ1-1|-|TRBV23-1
CASIPRVRDAFF
TGCGCCAGCATCCCTCGTGTGAGGGACGCTTTCTTT
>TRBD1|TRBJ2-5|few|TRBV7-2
CASSRSRGETQYF
TGTGCCAGCAGCCGCTCCAGGGGGGAGACCCAGTACTTC
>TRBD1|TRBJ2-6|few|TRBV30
CAWSGTTGAQAGANVLTF
TGTGCCTGGAGCGGAACCACAGGGGCTCAAGCTGGGGCCAACGTCCTGACTTTC
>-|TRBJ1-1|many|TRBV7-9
CASSFAAGNTEAFF
TGTGCCAGCAGCTTCGCCGCGGGGAACACTGAAGCTTTCTTT
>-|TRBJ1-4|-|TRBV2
CASIPGQGVSNEKLFF
TGTGCCAGCATCCCGGGACAAGGGGTGTCTAATGAAAAACTGTTTTTT
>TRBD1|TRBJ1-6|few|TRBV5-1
CASSLGPGQGGSPLHF
TGCGCCAGCAGCTTGGGGCCGGGACAGGGTGGATCACCCCTCCACTTT
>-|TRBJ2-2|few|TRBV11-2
CASRGSGTGELFF
TGTGCTAGCCGGGGGTCGGGCACCGGGGAGCTGTTTTTT
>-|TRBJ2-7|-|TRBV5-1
CASSPAGSGDEQYF
TGCGCCAGCAGCCCCGCGGGAAGTGGGGACGAGCAGTACTTC
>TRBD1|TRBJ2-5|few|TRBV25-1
CASSGDRGWETQYF
TGTGCCAGCAGTGGGGACAGGGGTTGGGAGACCCAGTACTTC
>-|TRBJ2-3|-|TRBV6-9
CASSYSDRTDTQYF
TGTGCCAGCAGTTATTCGGACCGCACAGATACGCAGTATTTT
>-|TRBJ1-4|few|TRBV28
CASSTGQYNEKLFF
TGTGCCAGCAGCACCGGACAGTATAATGAAAAACTGTTTTTT
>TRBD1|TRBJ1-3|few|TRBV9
CASSSGTGGRYTIYF
TGTGCCAGCAGCTCCGGGACAGGGGGCAGGTATACCATATATTTT
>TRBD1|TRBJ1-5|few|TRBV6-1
CASSVPPGQVINQPQHF
TGTGCCAGCAGTGTTCCTCCGGGACAGGTTATCAATCAGCCCCAGCATTTT